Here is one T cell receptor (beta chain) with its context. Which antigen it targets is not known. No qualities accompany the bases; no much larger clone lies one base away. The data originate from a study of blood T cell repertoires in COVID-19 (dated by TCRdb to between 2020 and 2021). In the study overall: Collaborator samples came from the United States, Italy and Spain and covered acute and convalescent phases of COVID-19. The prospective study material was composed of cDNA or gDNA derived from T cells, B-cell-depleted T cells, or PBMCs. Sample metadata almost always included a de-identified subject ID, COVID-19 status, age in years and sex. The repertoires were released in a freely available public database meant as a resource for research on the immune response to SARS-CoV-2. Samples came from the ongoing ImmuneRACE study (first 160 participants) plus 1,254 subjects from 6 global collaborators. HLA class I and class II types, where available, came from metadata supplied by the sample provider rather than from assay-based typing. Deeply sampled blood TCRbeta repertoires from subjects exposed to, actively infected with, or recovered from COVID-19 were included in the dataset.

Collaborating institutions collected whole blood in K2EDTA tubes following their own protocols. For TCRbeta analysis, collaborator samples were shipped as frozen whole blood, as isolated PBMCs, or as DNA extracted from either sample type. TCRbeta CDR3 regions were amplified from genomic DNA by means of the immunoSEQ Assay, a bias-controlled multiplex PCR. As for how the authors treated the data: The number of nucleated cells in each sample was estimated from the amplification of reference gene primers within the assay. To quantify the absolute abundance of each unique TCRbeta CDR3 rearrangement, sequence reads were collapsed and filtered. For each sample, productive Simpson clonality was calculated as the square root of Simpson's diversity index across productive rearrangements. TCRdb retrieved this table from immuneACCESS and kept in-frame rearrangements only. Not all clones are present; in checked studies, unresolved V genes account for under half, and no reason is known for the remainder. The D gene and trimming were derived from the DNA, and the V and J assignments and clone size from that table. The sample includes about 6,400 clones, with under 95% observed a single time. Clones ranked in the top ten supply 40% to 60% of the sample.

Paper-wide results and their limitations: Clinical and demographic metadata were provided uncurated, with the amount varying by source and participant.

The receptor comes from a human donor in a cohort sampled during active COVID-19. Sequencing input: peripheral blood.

The nucleotide sequence is TGTGCCAGCAGCCCGGGGGCGCTAGCGGGGACTCTCTCCTACGAGCAGTACTTC. Translated, it reads CASSPGALAGTLSYEQYF. The sequence is built from TRBV4-2 and TRBJ2-7; TRBD2 matches 9 bases in the middle. The CDR3 goes from the cysteine to the phenylalanine over 18 residues. Only the CDR3 DNA is retained, 54 bases long and in frame from the first base. The germline V gene gives CDR1 as LGHNA and CDR2 as YNFKEQ. Ends trimmed: V by 4 bases, J by 0 bases; bases unmatched to a gene: 13.